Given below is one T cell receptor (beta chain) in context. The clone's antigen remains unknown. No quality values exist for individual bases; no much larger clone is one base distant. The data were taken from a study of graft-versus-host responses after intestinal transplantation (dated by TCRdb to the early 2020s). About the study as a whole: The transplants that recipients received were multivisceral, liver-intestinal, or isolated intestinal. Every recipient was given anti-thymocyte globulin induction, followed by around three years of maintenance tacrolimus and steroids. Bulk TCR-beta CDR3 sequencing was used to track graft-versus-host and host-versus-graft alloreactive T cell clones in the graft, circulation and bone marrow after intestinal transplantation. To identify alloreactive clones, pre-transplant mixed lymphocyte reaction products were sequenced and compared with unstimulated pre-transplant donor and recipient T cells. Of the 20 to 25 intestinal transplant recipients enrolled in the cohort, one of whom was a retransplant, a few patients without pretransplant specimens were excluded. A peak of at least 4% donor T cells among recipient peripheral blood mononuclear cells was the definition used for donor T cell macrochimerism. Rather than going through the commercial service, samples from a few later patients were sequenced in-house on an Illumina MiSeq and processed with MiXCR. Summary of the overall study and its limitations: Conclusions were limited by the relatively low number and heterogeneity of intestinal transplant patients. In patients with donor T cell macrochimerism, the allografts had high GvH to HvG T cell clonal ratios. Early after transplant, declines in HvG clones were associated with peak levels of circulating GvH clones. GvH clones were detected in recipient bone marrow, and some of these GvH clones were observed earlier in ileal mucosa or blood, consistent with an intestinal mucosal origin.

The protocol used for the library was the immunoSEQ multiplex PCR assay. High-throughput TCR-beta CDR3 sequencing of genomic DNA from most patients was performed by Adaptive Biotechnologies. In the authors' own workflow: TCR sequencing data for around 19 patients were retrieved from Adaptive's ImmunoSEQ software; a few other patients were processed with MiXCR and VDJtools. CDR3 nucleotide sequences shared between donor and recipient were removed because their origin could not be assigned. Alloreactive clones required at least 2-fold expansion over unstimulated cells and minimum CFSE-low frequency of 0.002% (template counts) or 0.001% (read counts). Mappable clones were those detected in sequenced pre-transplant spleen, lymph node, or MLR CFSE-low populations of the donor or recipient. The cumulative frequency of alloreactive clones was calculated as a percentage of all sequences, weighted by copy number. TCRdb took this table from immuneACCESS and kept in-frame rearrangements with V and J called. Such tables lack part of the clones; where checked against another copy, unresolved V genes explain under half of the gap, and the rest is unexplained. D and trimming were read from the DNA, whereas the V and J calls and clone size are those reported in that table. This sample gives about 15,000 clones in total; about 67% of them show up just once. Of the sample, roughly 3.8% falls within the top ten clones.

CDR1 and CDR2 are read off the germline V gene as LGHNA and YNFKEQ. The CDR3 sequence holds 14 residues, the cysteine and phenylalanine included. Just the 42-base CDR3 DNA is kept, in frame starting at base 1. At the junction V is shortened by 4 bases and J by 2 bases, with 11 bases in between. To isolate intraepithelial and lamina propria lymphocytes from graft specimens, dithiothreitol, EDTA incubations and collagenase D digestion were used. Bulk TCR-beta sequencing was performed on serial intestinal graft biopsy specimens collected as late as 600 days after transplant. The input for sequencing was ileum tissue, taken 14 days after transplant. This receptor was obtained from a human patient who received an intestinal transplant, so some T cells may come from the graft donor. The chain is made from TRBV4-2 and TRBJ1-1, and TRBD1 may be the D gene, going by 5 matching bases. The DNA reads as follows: TGTGCCAGCAGCCCCCGTGGGGGTAACACTGAAGCTTTCTTT. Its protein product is CASSPRGGNTEAFF.